These 32 T cell receptor beta chains share one sample of origin, sequenced in a study of PD-1 blockade in mismatch repair-deficient tumors. This table comes from immunoSEQ multiplex PCR, and its TCRdb copy is limited to in-frame clones, with some not included. The sample has 100,000 or so clones, approximately 83% seen once. The sequencing used peripheral blood, collected about 36 weeks after starting pembrolizumab. These receptors were collected from an adult with mismatch repair-deficient cancer.

This chain links TRBV5-1 with TRBJ2-3; 9 nucleotides line up with TRBD1. This CDR3 region has 14 residues. Trimming at V came to 4 bases and at J to 1 base, leaving 1 base not matched to a gene. Germline V lookup: CDR1 SGHRS, CDR2 YFSETQ. The CDR3 DNA reads TGCGCCAGCAGCACAGGGGGCGGCACAGATACGCAGTATTTT. This encodes CASSTGGGTDTQYF.

Only a few counts were recorded for this clone. V usage is TRBV14 and J usage is TRBJ2-7; the D gene is possibly TRBD2 (5 bases). CDR3 size: 11 residues. CDR1 is SGHDN and CDR2 is FVKESK in the germline V gene. Trimming took 6 bases from V and 4 from J, leaving 7 bases between them. The CDR3 sequence: CASSPGYEQYF. The CDR3 coding sequence is TGTGCCAGCAGTCCGGGGTACGAGCAGTACTTC.

The chain joins TRBV19 to TRBJ2-2; D unclear. The V and J ends lost 3 bases and 8 bases respectively, with 10 bases between them. The CDR3 extends over 13 amino acids. Germline CDR1 is LNHDA and CDR2 is SQIVND (reference sequence). The CDR3 reads CASSIWPGGELFF. In DNA, the CDR3 is TGTGCCAGTAGTATTTGGCCCGGAGGGGAGCTGTTTTTT. The variable domain in full, with the rest retrieved from reference TRBV19 and TRBJ2-2, is DGGITQSPKYLFRKEGQNVTLSCEQNLNHDAMYWYRQDPGQGLRLIYYSQIVNDFQKGDIAEGYSVSREKKESFPLTVTSAQKNPTAFYLCASSIWPGGELFFGEGSRLTVL.

V usage is TRBV7-9 and J usage is TRBJ1-5; the match to TRBD1 covers 10 bases. CDR1 SEHNR and CDR2 FQNEAQ come from the germline V gene (reference sequence). Germline trimming cut 0 bases from V and 11 bases from J; bases unmatched to any gene: 7. CDR3 size: 15 residues. CDR3 in amino acids: CASSLAGQGLMSQHF. The CDR3 bases are TGTGCCAGCAGCTTAGCGGGACAGGGGCTTATGTCCCAGCATTTT.

This chain joins TRBV9 and TRBJ2-7, with 8 positions matching TRBD2. The V segment lost 3 bases and the J segment 5 bases; nucleotides outside the gene matches: 25. Per the germline V gene, CDR1 is SGDLS and CDR2 is YYNGEE. CDR3 size: 20 residues. The CDR3 coding sequence is TGTGCCAGCAGCGCGGGGGGGGCCGAGAAGGGACGCGTAGGCCTCGACGAGCAGTACTTC. Protein sequence: CASSAGGAEKGRVGLDEQYF.

The V gene is TRBV6-5, the J gene TRBJ2-2; 10 nucleotides agree with TRBD1. Germline trimming cut 4 bases from V and 4 bases from J; bases unmatched to any gene: 3. The CDR3 is 15 residues long. CDR1 is MNHEY and CDR2 is SVGAGI in the germline V gene. CDR3 in amino acids: CASSSDRGITGELFF. CDR3 DNA sequence: TGTGCCAGCAGTTCGGACAGGGGGATCACCGGGGAGCTGTTTTTT.

The V gene is TRBV7-2, the J gene TRBJ2-7; 12 nucleotides match TRBD2. J gave up 1 base and V 3 bases, and 7 bases lay outside the gene matches. CDR3 length: 17 residues. Germline V gene sequence: CDR1 SGHTA, CDR2 FQGNSA. The DNA of the CDR3 is TGTGCCAGCAGCTTTTCCTCCGGACTAGCGGGGTCCTACGAGCAGTACTTC. Protein sequence: CASSFSSGLAGSYEQYF.

The chain recombines TRBV18 with TRBJ1-5, with 8 bases lining up with TRBD1. The V and J ends lost 3 bases and 6 bases, in that order; junction bases with no gene match: 1. Looked up from germline, CDR1 is KGHSH and CDR2 is LQKENI. This CDR3 is built from 13 residues. CDR3 region: CASSPQGAQPQHF. CDR3 nucleotide sequence: TGTGCCAGCTCACCCCAGGGGGCTCAGCCCCAGCATTTT.

The CDR3 sequence: CASSQVGGDGTDTQYF. The CDR3, as DNA: TGTGCCAGCAGCCAAGTAGGTGGGGACGGCACAGATACGCAGTATTTT. The chain has TRBV14 and TRBJ2-3; tentatively, D is TRBD1 or TRBD2 (5 bases each). This CDR3 is 16 amino acids long. Germline V gene lookup returns CDR1 SGHDN and CDR2 FVKESK. Trimming left V 1 base short and J 1 base short, with 12 bases between.

The count of this clone is one. V gene TRBV7-9 combines with J gene TRBJ2-3, with TRBD2 as a possible D gene (7 bases). There are 16 residues in the CDR3. CDR1 is SEHNR and CDR2 is FQNEAQ in the germline V gene (reference sequence). Trimming removed 5 bases at V and 2 bases at J, with 17 bases between. CDR3 loop: CASSAGARTTTDTQYF. The CDR3 nucleotides read TGTGCCAGCAGCGCGGGGGCGCGCACTACCACAGATACGCAGTATTTT. The variable domain in full, completed from reference TRBV7-9 and TRBJ2-3, reads DTGVSQNPRHKITKRGQNVTFRCDPISEHNRLYWYRQTLGQGPEFLTYFQNEAQLEKSRLLSDRFSAERPKGSFSTLEIQRTEQGDSAMYLCASSAGARTTTDTQYFGPGTRLTVL.

The V and J genes are TRBV14 and TRBJ1-3; D is undetermined. Trimming removed 1 base from V and 4 bases from J, with 8 bases in between. Germline loops: CDR1 SGHDN, CDR2 FVKESK. The CDR3 extends over 14 amino acids. Here the CDR3 DNA reads TGTGCCAGCAGCCAAGGTAGCAGGGGAAACACCATATATTTT. This sequence encodes CASSQGSRGNTIYF.

This chain links TRBV6-5 with TRBJ1-2; no definite D call. The germline gives CDR1 MNHEY, CDR2 SVGAGI. This CDR3 contains 13 residues. V lost 4 bases and J 4 bases, leaving 10 bases between the germline ends. The chain's CDR3 is CASSSEPTYGYTF. The DNA for the CDR3 is TGTGCCAGCAGTTCCGAACCGACCTATGGCTACACCTTC.

The chain recombines TRBV5-8 with TRBJ2-5; tentatively, D is TRBD1 (5 bases). V shed 0 bases and J shed 5 bases, with 11 bases lying between them. The V gene's germline CDR1 is SGHTS and CDR2 YDEGEE. This CDR3 is 14 amino acids long. The CDR3 sequence is CASSLVRAQETQYF. The CDR3 DNA is TGTGCCAGCAGCTTGGTCAGGGCCCAGGAGACCCAGTACTTC.

The J gene is TRBJ2-2, the V gene TRBV6-4, with D possibly matching TRBD1 (5 bases). The germline V and J ends were trimmed by 3 bases and 6 bases, with 8 bases remaining between them. CDR3 size: 13 residues. Germline loops: CDR1 MRHNA, CDR2 SNTAGT. The CDR3 DNA sequence: TGTGCCAGCAGTGAAGGGGTATCCGGGGAGCTGTTTTTT. As protein: CASSEGVSGELFF.

The J gene is TRBJ2-3, the V gene TRBV5-1; D remains unclear. The CDR3 extends over 14 amino acids. Germline V gives CDR1 SGHRS, CDR2 YFSETQ. The V and J ends lost 4 bases and 0 bases respectively, with 9 bases between them. The CDR3 sequence is CASSPQISTDTQYF. The CDR3 region has the DNA TGCGCCAGCAGCCCTCAAATTAGCACAGATACGCAGTATTTT.

The CDR3 is CSVVFGAGHYGYTF. The CDR3 DNA sequence: TGCAGCGTTGTCTTCGGGGCAGGGCACTATGGCTACACCTTC. The V gene is TRBV29-1, the J gene TRBJ1-2, with D perhaps matching TRBD1 (5 bases). This CDR3 spans 14 amino acids. Trimming pared 4 bases from V and 3 bases from J, leaving 15 bases between. CDR1 SQVTM and CDR2 ANQGSEA come from the germline V gene.

In its sample, this clone was seen a few times. The chain joins TRBV21-1 to TRBJ1-4; the table's D gene call, TRBD1, was not cross checked with the DNA. TRBV21-1 is a documented pseudogene. This CDR3 is 19 amino acids long. DNA for the CDR3: TGTGCCAGCAGCAAAGAGGTGGAACAGGGGGCGTACATCGGTGAAAAACTGTTTTTT. Translation: CASSKEVEQGAYIGEKLFF.

The genes are TRBV19 and TRBJ2-1, with D possibly being TRBD2 (6 bases). Germline CDR1 is LNHDA and CDR2 is SQIVND (reference sequence). The CDR3 contains 13 residues. Trimming cost V 2 bases and J 8 bases, with 10 bases left between them. In nucleotides, the CDR3 is TGTGCCAGTAGTATATCGGAGGGCCATGAGCAGTTCTTC. Translated, it gives CASSISEGHEQFF.

The chain carries TRBV5-5 and TRBJ2-1, with 7 bases fitting TRBD2. The CDR3 is 14 residues long. CDR1 is SGHKS and CDR2 is YYEKEE in the germline V gene (reference sequence). The trim removed 3 bases at V and 10 bases at J, leaving 10 bases unmatched. In nucleotides, the CDR3 is TGTGCCAGCAGCTCGGGACTATCAACTAACGAGCAGTTCTTC. Translated, it gives CASSSGLSTNEQFF.

The chain is built from TRBV7-2 and TRBJ2-7; no clear D. Germline V gene sequence: CDR1 SGHTA, CDR2 FQGNSA. V lost 3 bases and J lost 0, with 9 bases in between. There are 14 residues in the CDR3. The CDR3 sequence: CASSFELVSYEQYF. In DNA, the CDR3 is TGTGCCAGCAGCTTTGAGCTAGTCTCCTACGAGCAGTACTTC.

The J gene is TRBJ1-5, the V gene TRBV11-2, with D possibly matching TRBD1 (5 bases). The germline V and J ends were trimmed by 1 base and 4 bases, with 11 bases remaining between them. In germline, CDR1 is SGHAT, CDR2 FQNNGV. This CDR3 has 15 amino acids. CDR3 nucleotides: TGTGCCAGCAGCTTAGGCCCCGGGGCTAATCAGCCCCAGCATTTT. It specifies CASSLGPGANQPQHF.

This chain uses TRBV7-6 with TRBJ2-7; D gene ambiguous. The CDR3 has 12 residues. From germline, CDR1 is SGHVS and CDR2 FNYEAQ. Trimming took off 5 bases at V and 5 bases at J, with 10 bases between the two ends. CDR3 region: CASSPGSHEQYF. CDR3 nucleotides: TGTGCCAGCAGCCCTGGTTCACACGAGCAGTACTTC.

As for this clone: A read error may produce the germline difference seen at one junction end. The V gene is TRBV30, the J gene TRBJ1-2; 7 nucleotides line up with TRBD1. The CDR3 runs to 12 residues. CDR1 and CDR2 (germline): GTSNPN, SVGIG (reference sequence). The chain's CDR3 is CAWSPGQTAVAF. The CDR3 nucleotides read TGTGCCTGGAGTCCGGGACAGACGGCGGTAGCCTTC. The whole variable domain, remainder taken from reference TRBV30 and TRBJ1-2, is SQTIHQWPATLVQPVGSPLSLECTVEGTSNPNLYWYRQAAGRGLQLLFYSVGIGQISSEVPQNLSASRPQDRQFILSSKKLLLSDSGFYLCAWSPGQTAVAFGSGTRLTVV.

This chain connects TRBV7-3 to TRBJ1-1; perhaps TRBD1 as D (6 bases). The germline V gene has CDR1 SGHTA and CDR2 FQGTGA. This CDR3 comprises 14 residues. The V and J ends lost 6 bases and 2 bases respectively, with 13 bases between them. The CDR3 loop reads CASRPPGTNTEAFF. In nucleotides, the CDR3 is TGTGCCAGCAGGCCGCCCGGGACAAACACTGAAGCTTTCTTT. Supplemented by reference TRBV7-3 and TRBJ1-1, the full variable domain reads GAGVSQTPSNKVTEKGKYVELRCDPISGHTALYWYRQSLGQGPEFLIYFQGTGAADDSGLPNDRFFAVRPEGSVSTLKIQRTERGDSAVYLCASRPPGTNTEAFFGQGTRLTVV.

This rearrangement joins TRBV18 to TRBJ1-4; tentatively, D is TRBD1 (6 bases). V was trimmed by 3 bases and J by 12 bases, leaving 11 bases between them. Germline CDR1 KGHSH, CDR2 LQKENI. The CDR3 has 12 amino acids. The chain's CDR3 is CASSPGTLQLFF. CDR3 sequence (DNA): TGTGCCAGCTCACCGGGGACACTTCAACTGTTTTTT.

This clone was seen more than once but under ten times. The genes are TRBV11-3 and TRBJ2-2; D is possibly TRBD2 (6 bases). V was clipped by 5 bases and J by 2 bases, with 12 bases between them. Germline V gives CDR1 SGHNT, CDR2 YENEEA. CDR3 size: 15 residues. The CDR3 loop reads CASSPTSYNTGELFF. CDR3 nucleotides: TGTGCCAGCAGCCCCACTAGCTATAACACCGGGGAGCTGTTTTTT.

CDR3 region: CASSTRSGEQYF. The CDR3 DNA sequence: TGTGCCAGTAGTACCAGAAGCGGCGAGCAGTACTTC. The V call is TRBV19, the J call TRBJ2-7, with TRBD2 as a possible D gene (5 bases). The V gene's germline CDR1 is LNHDA and CDR2 SQIVND (reference sequence). V was trimmed by 4 bases and J by 6 bases, leaving 10 bases between them. CDR3 size: 12 residues.

This chain connects TRBV27 to TRBJ1-4; a possible D gene is TRBD1 (6 bases). The CDR3 is 17 residues long. Germline V gene data show CDR1 as MNHEY and CDR2 as SMNVEV (reference sequence). With 5 bases removed from V and 3 bases from J, the gap between germline ends came to 19 bases. This CDR3 reads CASSPTGAPRSNEKLFF. The CDR3 nucleotides are TGTGCCAGCAGTCCCACGGGGGCGCCGAGGTCTAATGAAAAACTGTTTTTT.

The chain joins TRBV6-5 to TRBJ1-4; tentative D call: TRBD1 (6 bases). There are 12 residues in the CDR3. Germline CDR1 is MNHEY and CDR2 is SVGAGI. Trimming removed 5 bases from V and 5 bases from J, with 6 bases in between. This CDR3 is CASSGTNEKLFF. CDR3 sequence (DNA): TGTGCCAGCAGTGGGACAAATGAAAAACTGTTTTTT.

This chain joins TRBV5-1 and TRBJ1-1; no definite D call. Looked up from germline, CDR1 is SGHRS and CDR2 is YFSETQ. The ends were cut back, 4 bases at V and 1 base at J, with 11 bases in the middle. The CDR3 loop spans 14 amino acids. The CDR3: CASSKDSANTEAFF. Here the CDR3 DNA reads TGCGCCAGCAGCAAGGACTCCGCGAACACTGAAGCTTTCTTT.

This clone was observed once. V gene TRBV4-1 combines with J gene TRBJ1-1, with D perhaps TRBD1 (5 bases). V lost 4 bases and J 0 bases, leaving 12 bases between the germline ends. The germline V gene encodes CDR1 MGHRA and CDR2 YSYEKL. CDR3 length: 15 residues. This chain's CDR3 is CASSPHGALNTEAFF. The CDR3 region has the DNA TGCGCCAGCAGCCCCCATGGGGCTTTGAACACTGAAGCTTTCTTT.

This clone was observed once. J is TRBJ2-5 and V is TRBV10-3; TRBD2 agrees at 12 bases. Germline assignment: CDR1 ENHRY and CDR2 SYGVKD. This CDR3 is built from 16 residues. Trimming cost V 10 bases and J 5 bases; bases outside gene matches: 14. CDR3 in amino acids: CASKETSGGGSETQYF. The CDR3 region has the DNA TGTGCCAGCAAAGAGACTAGCGGGGGAGGGTCTGAGACCCAGTACTTC.